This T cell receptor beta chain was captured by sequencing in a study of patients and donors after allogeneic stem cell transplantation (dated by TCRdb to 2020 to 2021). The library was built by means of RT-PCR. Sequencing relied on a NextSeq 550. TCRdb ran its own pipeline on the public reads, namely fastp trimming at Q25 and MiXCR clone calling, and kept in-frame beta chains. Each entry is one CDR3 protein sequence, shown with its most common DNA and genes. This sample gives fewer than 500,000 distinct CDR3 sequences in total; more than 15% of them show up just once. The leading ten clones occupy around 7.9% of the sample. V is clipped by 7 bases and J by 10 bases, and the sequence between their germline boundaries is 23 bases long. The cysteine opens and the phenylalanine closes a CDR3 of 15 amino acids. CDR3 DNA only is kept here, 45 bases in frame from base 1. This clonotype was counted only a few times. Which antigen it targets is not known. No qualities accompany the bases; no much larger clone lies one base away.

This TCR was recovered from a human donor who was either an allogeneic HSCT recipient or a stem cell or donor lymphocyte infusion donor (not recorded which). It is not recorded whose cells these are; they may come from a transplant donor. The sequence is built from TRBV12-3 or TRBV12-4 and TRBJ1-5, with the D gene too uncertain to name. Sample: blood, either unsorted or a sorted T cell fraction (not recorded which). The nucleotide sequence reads TGTGCCAGCACCACTTTAACGGGCTGGGTGGAACCCCAGCATTTT. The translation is CASTTLTGWVEPQHF.